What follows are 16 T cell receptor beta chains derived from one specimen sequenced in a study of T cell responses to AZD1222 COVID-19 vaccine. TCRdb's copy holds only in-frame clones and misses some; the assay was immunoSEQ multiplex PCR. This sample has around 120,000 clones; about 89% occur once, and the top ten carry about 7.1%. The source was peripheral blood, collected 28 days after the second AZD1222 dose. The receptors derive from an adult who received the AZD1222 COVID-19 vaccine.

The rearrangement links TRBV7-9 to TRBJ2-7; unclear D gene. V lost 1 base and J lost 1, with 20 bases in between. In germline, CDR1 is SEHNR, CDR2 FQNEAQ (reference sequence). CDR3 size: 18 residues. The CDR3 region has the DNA TGTGCCAGCAGCTTAGTAGCCCCCCGCGGCCCTTTTTCCTACGAGCAGTACTTC. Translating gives CASSLVAPRGPFSYEQYF.

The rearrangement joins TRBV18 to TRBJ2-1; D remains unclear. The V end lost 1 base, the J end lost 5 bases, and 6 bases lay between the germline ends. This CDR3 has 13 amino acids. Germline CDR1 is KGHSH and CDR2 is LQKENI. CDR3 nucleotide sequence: TGTGCCAGCTCACCACGACGGAACAATGAGCAGTTCTTC. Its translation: CASSPRRNNEQFF.

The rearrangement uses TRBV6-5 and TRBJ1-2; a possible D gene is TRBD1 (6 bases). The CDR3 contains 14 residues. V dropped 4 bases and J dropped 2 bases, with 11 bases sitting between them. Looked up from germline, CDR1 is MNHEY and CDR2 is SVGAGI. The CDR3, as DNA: TGTGCCAGCAGTTGGGGCAGGGGAAACTATGGCTACACCTTC. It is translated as CASSWGRGNYGYTF.

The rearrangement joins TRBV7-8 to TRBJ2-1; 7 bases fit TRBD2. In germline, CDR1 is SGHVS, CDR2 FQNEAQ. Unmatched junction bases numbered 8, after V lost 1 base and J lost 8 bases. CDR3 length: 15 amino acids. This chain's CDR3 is CASSLVTGTTDEQFF. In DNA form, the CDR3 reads TGTGCCAGCAGCTTAGTCACTGGGACTACAGATGAGCAGTTCTTC. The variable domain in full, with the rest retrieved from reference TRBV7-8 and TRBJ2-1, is GAGVSQSPRYKVAKRGQDVALRCDPISGHVSLFWYQQALGQGPEFLTYFQNEAQLDKSGLPSDRFFAERPEGSVSTLKIQRTQQEDSAVYLCASSLVTGTTDEQFFGPGTRLTVL.

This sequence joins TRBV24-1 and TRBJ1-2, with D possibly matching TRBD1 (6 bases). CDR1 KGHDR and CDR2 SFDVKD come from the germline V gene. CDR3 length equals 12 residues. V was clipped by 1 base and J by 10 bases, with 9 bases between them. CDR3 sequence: CATSDLGGYYTF. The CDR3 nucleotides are TGTGCCACCAGTGATTTAGGGGGGTACTACACCTTC.

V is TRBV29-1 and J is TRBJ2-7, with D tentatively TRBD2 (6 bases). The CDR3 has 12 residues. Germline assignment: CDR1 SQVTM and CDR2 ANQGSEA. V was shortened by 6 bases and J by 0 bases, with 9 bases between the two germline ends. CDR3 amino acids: CSVAGPSYEQYF. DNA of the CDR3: TGCAGCGTCGCGGGACCCTCCTACGAGCAGTACTTC.

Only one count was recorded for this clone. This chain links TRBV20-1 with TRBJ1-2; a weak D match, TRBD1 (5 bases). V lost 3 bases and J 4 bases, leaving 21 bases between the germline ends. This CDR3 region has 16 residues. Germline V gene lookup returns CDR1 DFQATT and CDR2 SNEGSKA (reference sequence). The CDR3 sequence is CSASRGTAASLYGYTF. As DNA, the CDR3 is TGCAGTGCTAGTCGGGGGACCGCTGCTTCCCTCTATGGCTACACCTTC.

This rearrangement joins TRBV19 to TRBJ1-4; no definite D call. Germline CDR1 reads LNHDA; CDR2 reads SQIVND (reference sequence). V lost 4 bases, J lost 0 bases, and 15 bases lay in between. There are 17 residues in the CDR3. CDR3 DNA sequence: TGTGCCAGTAGTACTTCACAAAACCCCGCAACTAATGAAAAACTGTTTTTT. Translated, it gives CASSTSQNPATNEKLFF.

CDR3 residues: CASSSTGEMADTQYF. In DNA, the CDR3 is TGTGCCAGTAGTTCCACAGGGGAGATGGCAGATACGCAGTATTTT. The chain uses TRBV19 and TRBJ2-3; 7 positions agree with TRBD1. The CDR3 extends over 15 amino acids. Germline V gene lookup returns CDR1 LNHDA and CDR2 SQIVND (reference sequence). V trimming: 5 bases; J trimming: 4 bases; junction bases outside the gene matches: 9.

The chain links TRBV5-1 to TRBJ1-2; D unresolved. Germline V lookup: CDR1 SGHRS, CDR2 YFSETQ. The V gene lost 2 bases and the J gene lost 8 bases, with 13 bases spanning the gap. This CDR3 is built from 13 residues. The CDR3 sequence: CASSFGVGEGYTF. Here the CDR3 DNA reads TGCGCCAGCAGCTTCGGGGTCGGGGAAGGCTACACCTTC.

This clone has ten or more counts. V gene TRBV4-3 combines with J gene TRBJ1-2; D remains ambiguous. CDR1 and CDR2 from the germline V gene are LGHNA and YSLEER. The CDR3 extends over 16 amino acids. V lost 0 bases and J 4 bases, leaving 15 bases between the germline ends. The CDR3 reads CASSQDIPGLVYGYTF. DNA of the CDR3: TGCGCCAGCAGCCAAGATATTCCCGGGTTGGTCTATGGCTACACCTTC.

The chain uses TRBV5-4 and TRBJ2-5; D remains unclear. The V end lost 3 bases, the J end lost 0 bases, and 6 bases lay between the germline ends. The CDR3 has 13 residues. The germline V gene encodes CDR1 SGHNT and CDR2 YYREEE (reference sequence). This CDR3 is CASSSTDQETQYF. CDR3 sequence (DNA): TGTGCCAGCAGCTCCACAGACCAAGAGACCCAGTACTTC.

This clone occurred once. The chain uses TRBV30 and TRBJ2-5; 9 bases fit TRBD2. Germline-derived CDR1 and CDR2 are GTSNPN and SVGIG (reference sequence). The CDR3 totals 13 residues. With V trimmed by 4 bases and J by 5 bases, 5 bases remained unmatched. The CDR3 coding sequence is TGTGCCTGGACCGTAGCGGGAGTGGAGACCCAGTACTTC. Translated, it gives CAWTVAGVETQYF.

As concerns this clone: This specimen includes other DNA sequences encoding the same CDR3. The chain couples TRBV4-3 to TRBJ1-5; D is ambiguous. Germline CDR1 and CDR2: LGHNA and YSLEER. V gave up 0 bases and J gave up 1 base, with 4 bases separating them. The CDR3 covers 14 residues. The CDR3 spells CASSQDRSNQPQHF. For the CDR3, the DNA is TGCGCCAGCAGCCAAGACAGGAGCAATCAGCCCCAGCATTTT.

The CDR3 here is CASSPKADMRAKNIQYF. The CDR3 DNA reads TGTGCCAGCAGCCCGAAAGCCGACATGCGAGCCAAAAACATTCAGTACTTC. The chain joins TRBV7-9 to TRBJ2-4; D uncertain. Germline values: CDR1 SEHNR, CDR2 FQNEAQ (reference sequence). The V and J ends lost 5 bases and 0 bases respectively, with 17 bases between them. CDR3 length: 17 amino acids.

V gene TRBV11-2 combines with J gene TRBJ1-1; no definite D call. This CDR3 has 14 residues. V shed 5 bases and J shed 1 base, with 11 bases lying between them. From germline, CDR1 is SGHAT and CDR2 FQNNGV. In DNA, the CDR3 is TGTGCCAGCAGCCCAAGGAGGCAGAACACTGAAGCTTTCTTT. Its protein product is CASSPRRQNTEAFF.